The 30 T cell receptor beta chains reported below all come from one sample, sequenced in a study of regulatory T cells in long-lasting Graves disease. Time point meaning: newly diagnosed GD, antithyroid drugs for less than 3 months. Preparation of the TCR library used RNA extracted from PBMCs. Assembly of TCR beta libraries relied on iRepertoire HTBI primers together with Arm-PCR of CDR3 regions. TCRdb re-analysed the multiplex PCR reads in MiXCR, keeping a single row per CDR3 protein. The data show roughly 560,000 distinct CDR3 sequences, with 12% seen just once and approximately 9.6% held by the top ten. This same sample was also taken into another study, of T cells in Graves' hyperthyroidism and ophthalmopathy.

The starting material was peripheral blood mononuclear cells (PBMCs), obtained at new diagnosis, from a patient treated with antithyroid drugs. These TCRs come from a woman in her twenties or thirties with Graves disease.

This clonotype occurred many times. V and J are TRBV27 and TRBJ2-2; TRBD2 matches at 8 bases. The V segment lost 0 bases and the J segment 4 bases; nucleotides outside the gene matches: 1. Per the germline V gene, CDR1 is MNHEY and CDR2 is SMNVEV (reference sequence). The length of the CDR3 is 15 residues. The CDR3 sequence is CASSLSSGGTGELFF. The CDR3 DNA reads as TGTGCCAGCAGTTTATCCAGCGGGGGCACCGGGGAGCTGTTTTTT.

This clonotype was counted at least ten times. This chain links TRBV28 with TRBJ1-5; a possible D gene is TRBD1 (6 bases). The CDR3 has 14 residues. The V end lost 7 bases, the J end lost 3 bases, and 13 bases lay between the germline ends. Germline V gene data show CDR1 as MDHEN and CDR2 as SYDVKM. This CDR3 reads CASISGQVNQPQHF. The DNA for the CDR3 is TGTGCCAGCATTTCGGGACAAGTCAATCAGCCCCAGCATTTT. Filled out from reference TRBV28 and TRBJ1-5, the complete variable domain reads DVKVTQSSRYLVKRTGEKVFLECVQDMDHENMFWYRQDPGLGLRLIYFSYDVKMKEKGDIPEGYSVSREKKERFSLILESASTNQTSMYLCASISGQVNQPQHFGDGTRLSIL.

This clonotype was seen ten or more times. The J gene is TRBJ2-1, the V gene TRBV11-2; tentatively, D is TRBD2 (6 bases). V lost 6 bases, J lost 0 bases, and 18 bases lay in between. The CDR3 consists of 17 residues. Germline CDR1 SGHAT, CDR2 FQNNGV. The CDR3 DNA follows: TGTGCCAGCAGACCCAGAACCGCCGGGAGCTCCTACAATGAGCAGTTCTTC. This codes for CASRPRTAGSSYNEQFF. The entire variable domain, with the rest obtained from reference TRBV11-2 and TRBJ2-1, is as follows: EAGVAQSPRYKIIEKRQSVAFWCNPISGHATLYWYQQILGQGPKLLIQFQNNGVVDDSQLPKDRFSAERLKGVDSTLKIQPAKLEDSAVYLCASRPRTAGSSYNEQFFGPGTRLTVL.

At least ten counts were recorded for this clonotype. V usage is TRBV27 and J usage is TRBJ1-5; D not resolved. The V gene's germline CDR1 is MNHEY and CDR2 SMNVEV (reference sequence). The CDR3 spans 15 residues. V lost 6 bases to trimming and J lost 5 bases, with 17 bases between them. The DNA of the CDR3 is TGTGCCAGCAGCGTCGGGCCTAGAAGGGATCAGCCCCAGCATTTT. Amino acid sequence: CASSVGPRRDQPQHF.

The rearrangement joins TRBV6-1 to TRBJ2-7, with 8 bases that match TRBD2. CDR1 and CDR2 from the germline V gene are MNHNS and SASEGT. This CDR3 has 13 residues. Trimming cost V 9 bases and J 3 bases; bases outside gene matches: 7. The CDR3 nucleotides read TGTGCCAGTGGAGGTAGCGGGAACTACGAGCAGTACTTC. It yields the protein CASGGSGNYEQYF.

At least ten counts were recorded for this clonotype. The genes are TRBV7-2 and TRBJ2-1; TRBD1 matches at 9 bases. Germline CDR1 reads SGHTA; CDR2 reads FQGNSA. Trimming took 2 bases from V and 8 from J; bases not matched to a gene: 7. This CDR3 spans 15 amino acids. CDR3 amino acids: CASSLKQGAEHEQFF. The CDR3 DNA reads TGTGCCAGCAGCTTAAAACAGGGGGCCGAACATGAGCAGTTCTTC.

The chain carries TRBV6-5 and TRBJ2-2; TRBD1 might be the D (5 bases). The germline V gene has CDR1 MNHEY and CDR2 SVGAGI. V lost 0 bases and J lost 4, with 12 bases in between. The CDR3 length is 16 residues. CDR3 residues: CASSYSGRVVTGELFF. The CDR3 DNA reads TGTGCCAGCAGTTACTCCGGCAGGGTGGTCACCGGGGAGCTGTTTTTT.

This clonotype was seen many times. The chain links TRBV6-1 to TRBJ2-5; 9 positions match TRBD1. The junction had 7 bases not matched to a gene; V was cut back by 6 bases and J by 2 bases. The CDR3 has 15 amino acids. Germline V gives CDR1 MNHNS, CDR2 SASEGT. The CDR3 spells CASRRDRVGQETQYF. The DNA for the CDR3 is TGTGCCAGCAGAAGGGACAGGGTGGGTCAAGAGACCCAGTACTTC.

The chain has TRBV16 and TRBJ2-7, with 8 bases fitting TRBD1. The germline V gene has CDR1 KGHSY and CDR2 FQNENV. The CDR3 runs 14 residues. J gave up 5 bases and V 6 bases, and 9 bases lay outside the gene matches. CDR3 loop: CASRHRDRFHEQYF. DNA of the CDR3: TGTGCCAGCAGACACCGGGACAGGTTTCACGAGCAGTACTTC.

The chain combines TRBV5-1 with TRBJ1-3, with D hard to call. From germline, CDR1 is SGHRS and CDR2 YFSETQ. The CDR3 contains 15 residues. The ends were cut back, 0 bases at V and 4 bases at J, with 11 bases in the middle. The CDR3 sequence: CASSLDPGLGNTIYF. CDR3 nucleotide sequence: TGCGCCAGCAGCTTGGATCCAGGTTTGGGAAACACCATATATTTT.

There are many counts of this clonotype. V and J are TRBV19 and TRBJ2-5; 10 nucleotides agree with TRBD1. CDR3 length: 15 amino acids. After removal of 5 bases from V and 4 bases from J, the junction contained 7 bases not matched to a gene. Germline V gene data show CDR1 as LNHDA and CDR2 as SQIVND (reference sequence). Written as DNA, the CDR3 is TGTGCCAGTAGTCCCTGGACAGGGGGGGGAGAGACCCAGTACTTC. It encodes CASSPWTGGGETQYF.

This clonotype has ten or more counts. The CDR3 sequence: CASSDLAGGASPLHF. CDR3 bases: TGTGCCAGCAGTGATCTGGCAGGGGGCGCTTCACCCCTCCACTTT. The V gene is TRBV6-1, the J gene TRBJ1-6; 8 bases fit TRBD1. Losses at the gene ends were 3 bases for V and 9 bases for J; bases not matched to a gene: 7. CDR3 length equals 15 residues. In germline, CDR1 is MNHNS, CDR2 SASEGT.

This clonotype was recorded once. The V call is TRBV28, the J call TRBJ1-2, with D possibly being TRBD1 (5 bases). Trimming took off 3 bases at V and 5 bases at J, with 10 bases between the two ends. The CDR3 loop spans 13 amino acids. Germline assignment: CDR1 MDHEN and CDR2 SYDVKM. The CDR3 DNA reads TGTGCCAGCAGTTTCCCCGGGGGTTATGGCTACACCTTC. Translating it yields CASSFPGGYGYTF.

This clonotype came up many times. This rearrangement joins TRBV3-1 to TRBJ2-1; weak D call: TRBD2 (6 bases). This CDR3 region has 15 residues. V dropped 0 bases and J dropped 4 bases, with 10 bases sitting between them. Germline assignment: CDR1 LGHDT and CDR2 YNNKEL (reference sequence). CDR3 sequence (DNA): TGTGCCAGCAGCCAAGAGCTAGCGCCTTACAATGAGCAGTTCTTC. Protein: CASSQELAPYNEQFF.

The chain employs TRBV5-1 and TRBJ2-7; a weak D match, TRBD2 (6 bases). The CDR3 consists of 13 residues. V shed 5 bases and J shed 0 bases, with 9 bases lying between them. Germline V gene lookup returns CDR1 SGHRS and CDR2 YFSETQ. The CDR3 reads CASRGDFSYEQYF. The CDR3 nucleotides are TGCGCCAGCAGAGGGGACTTCTCCTACGAGCAGTACTTC.

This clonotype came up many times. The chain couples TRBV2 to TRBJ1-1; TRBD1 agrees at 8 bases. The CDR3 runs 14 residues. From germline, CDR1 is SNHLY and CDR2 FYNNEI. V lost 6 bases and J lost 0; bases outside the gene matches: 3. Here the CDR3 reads CASRQTGVNTEAFF. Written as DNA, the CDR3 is TGTGCCAGCAGGCAGACAGGGGTGAACACTGAAGCTTTCTTT.

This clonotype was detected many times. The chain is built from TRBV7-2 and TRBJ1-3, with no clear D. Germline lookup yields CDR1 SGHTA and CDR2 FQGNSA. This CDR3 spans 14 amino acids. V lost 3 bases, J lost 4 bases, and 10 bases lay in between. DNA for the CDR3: TGTGCCAGCAGCTTGGTTTCGGGGGGAAACACCATATATTTT. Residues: CASSLVSGGNTIYF.

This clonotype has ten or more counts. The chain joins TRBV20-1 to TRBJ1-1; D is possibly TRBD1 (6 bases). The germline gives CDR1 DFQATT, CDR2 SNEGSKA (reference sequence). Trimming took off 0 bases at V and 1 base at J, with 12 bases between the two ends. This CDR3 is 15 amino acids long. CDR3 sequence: CSARDPQTGNTEAFF. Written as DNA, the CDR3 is TGCAGTGCTAGAGATCCCCAGACAGGGAACACTGAAGCTTTCTTT.

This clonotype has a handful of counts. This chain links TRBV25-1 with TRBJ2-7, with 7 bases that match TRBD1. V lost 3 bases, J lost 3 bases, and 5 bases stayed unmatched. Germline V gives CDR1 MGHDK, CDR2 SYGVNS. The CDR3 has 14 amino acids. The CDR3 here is CASSDENRGYEQYF. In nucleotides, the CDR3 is TGTGCCAGCAGTGATGAAAACAGGGGCTACGAGCAGTACTTC.

CDR3 bases: TGCAGTGCTAGAGGGGACAACTTGAACACTGAAGCTTTCTTT. It codes for CSARGDNLNTEAFF. The chain uses TRBV20-1 and TRBJ1-1, with a possible D match to TRBD1 (6 bases). CDR1 is DFQATT and CDR2 is SNEGSKA in the germline V gene (reference sequence). This CDR3 spans 14 amino acids. Trimming removed 1 base at V and 0 bases at J, with 9 bases between.

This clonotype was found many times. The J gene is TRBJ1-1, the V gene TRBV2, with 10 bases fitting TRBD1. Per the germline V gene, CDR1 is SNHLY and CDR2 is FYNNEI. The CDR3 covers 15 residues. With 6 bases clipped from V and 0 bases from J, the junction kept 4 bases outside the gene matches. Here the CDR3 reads CASRTGGGMNTEAFF. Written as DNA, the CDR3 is TGTGCCAGCAGGACAGGGGGCGGCATGAACACTGAAGCTTTCTTT. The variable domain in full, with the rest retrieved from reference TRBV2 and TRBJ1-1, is EPEVTQTPSHQVTQMGQEVILRCVPISNHLYFYWYRQILGQKVEFLVSFYNNEISEKSEIFDDQFSVERPDGSNFTLKIRSTKLEDSAMYFCASRTGGGMNTEAFFGQGTRLTVV.

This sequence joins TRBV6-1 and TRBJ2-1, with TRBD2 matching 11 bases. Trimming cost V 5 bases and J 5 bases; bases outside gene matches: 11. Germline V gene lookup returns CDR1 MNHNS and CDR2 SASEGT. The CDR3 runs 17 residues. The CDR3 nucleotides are TGTGCCAGCAGTAACAGACTAGCGGGATATTCCCACAATGAGCAGTTCTTC. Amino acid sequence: CASSNRLAGYSHNEQFF.

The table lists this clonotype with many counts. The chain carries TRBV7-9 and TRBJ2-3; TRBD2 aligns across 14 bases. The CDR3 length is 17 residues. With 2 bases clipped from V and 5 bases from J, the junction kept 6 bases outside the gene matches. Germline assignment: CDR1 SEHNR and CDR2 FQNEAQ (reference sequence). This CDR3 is CASSLQTSGRAKDTQYF. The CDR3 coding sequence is TGTGCCAGCAGCTTACAGACTAGCGGGAGGGCCAAAGATACGCAGTATTTT.

The CDR3 DNA reads TGTGCCATCGGTAGCGGACTGACGGATGAGCAGTTCTTC. As protein: CAIGSGLTDEQFF. The rearrangement uses TRBV10-3 and TRBJ2-1; D is possibly TRBD2 (6 bases). V was pared by 8 bases and J by 8 bases, with 16 bases between. The CDR3 totals 13 residues. Germline lookup yields CDR1 ENHRY and CDR2 SYGVKD.

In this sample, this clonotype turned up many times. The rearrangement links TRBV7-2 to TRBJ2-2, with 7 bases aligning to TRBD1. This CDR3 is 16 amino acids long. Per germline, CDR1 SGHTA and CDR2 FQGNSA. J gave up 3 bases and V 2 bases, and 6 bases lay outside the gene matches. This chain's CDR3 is CASSLRGGAYTGELFF. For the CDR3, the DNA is TGTGCCAGCAGCTTACGAGGGGGCGCTTACACCGGGGAGCTGTTTTTT. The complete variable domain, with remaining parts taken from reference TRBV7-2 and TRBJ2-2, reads GAGVSQSPSNKVTEKGKDVELRCDPISGHTALYWYRQSLGQGLEFLIYFQGNSAPDKSGLPSDRFSAERTGGSVSTLTIQRTQQEDSAVYLCASSLRGGAYTGELFFGEGSRLTVL.

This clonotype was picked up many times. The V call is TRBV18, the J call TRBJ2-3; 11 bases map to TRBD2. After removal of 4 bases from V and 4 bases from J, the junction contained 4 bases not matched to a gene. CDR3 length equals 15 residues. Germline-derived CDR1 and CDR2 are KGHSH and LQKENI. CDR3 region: CASSQRTSGSDTQYF. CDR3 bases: TGTGCCAGCTCACAAAGGACTAGCGGGTCAGATACGCAGTATTTT.

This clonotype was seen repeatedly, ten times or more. Written as DNA, the CDR3 is TGTGCCAGCAGCCCGCTCCCCGCGGGAGGGCCTTTCGCTAGCGGCAGCACAGATACGCAGTATTTT. Its translation: CASSPLPAGGPFASGSTDTQYF. This chain joins TRBV7-8 and TRBJ2-3; 9 bases align to TRBD2. With V trimmed by 5 bases and J by 0 bases, 24 bases remained unmatched. Germline CDR1 is SGHVS and CDR2 is FQNEAQ. The CDR3 has 22 residues.

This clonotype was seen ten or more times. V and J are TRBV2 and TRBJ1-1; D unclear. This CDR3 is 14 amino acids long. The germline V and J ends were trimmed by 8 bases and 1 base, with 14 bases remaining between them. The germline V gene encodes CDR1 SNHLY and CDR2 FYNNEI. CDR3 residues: CASRRGEGNTEAFF. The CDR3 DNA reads TGTGCCAGCCGACGGGGAGAAGGGAACACTGAAGCTTTCTTT.

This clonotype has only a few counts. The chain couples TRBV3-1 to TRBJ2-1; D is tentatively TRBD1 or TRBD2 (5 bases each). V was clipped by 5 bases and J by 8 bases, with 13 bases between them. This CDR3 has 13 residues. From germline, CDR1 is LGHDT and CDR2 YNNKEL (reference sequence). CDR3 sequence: CASSTGPADEQFF. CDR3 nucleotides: TGTGCCAGCAGCACGGGGCCGGCGGATGAGCAGTTCTTC.

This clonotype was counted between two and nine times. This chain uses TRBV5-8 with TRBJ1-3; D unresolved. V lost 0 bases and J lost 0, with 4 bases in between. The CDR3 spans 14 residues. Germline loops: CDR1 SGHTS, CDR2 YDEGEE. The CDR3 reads CASSLGHSGNTIYF. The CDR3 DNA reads TGTGCCAGCAGCTTGGGACACTCTGGAAACACCATATATTTT.